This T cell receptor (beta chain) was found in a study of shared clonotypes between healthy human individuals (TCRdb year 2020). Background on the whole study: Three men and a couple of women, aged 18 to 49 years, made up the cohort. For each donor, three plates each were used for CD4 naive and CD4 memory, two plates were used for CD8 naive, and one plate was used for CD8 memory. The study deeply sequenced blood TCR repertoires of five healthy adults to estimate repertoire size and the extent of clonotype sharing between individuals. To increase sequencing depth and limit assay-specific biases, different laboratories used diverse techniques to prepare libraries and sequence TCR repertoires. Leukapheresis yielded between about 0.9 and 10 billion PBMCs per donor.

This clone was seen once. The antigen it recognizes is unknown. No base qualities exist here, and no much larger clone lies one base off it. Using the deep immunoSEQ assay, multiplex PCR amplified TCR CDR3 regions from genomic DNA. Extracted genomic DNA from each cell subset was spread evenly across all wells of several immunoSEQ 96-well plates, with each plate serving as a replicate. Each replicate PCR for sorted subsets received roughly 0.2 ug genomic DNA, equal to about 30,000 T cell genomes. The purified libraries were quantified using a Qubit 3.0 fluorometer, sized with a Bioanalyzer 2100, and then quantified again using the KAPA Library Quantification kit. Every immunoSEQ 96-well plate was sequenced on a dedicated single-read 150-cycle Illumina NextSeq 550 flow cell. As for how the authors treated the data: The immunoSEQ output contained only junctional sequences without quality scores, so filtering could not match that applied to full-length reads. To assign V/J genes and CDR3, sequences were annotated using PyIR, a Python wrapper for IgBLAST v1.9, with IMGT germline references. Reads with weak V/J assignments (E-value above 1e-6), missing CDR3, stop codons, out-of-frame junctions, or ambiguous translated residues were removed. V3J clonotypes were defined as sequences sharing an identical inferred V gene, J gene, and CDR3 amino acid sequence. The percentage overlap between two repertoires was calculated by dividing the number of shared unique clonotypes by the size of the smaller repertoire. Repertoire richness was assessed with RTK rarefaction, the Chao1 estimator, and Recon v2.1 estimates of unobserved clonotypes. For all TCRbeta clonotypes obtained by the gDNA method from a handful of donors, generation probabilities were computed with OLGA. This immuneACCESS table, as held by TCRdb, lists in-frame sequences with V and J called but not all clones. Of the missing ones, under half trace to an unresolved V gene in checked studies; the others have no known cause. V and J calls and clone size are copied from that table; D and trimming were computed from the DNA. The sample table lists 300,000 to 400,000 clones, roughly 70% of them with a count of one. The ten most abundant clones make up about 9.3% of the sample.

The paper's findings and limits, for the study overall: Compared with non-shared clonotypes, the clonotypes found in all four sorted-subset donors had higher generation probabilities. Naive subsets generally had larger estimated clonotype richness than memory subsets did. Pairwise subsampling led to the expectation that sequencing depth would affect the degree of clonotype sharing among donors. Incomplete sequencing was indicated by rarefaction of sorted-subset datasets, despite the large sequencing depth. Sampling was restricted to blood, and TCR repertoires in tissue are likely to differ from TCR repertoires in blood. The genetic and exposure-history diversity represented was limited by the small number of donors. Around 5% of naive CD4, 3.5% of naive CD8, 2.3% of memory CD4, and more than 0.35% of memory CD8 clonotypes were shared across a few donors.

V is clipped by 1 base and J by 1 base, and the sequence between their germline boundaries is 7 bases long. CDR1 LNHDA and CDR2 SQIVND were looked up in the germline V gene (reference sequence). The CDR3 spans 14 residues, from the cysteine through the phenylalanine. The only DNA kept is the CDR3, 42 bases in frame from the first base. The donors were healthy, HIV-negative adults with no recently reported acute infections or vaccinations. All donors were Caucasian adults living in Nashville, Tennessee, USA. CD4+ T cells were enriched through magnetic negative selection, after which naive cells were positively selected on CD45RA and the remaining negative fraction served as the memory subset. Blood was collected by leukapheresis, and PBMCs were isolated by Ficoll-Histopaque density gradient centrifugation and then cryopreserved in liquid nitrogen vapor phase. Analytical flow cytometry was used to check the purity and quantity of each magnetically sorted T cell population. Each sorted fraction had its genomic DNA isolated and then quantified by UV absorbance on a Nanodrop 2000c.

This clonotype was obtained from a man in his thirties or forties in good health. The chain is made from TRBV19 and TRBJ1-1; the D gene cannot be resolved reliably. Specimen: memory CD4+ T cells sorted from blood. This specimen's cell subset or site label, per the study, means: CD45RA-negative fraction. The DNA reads TGTGCCAGTAGTATAGGGGCTTCGAACACTGAAGCTTTCTTT. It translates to CASSIGASNTEAFF.